This entry lists 3 T cell receptor beta chains sequenced from one sample in a study of identical twins. TCRdb analysed the 5' RACE reads with MiXCR anew, one entry per CDR3 protein. Of 500,000 to 650,000 distinct CDR3 sequences in the sample, approximately 20% were seen once. This sample was shared with a second study, whose subject was yellow fever vaccine responses in identical twins.

The sequenced sample was CD4+ T cells sorted from blood. The source is a young woman in good health.

The table lists this clonotype with many counts. The chain employs TRBV20-1 and TRBJ2-7; the D gene is possibly TRBD2 (5 bases). V lost 1 base to trimming and J lost 4 bases, with 5 bases between them. Looked up from germline, CDR1 is DFQATT and CDR2 is SNEGSKA (reference sequence). The CDR3 has 11 residues. CDR3 sequence: CSARGGYEQYF. Written as DNA, the CDR3 is TGCAGTGCTAGAGGCGGGTACGAGCAGTACTTC.

The rearrangement joins TRBV5-1 to TRBJ2-2; 7 positions agree with TRBD2. This CDR3 has 15 residues. V lost 3 bases, J lost 5 bases, and 7 bases stayed unmatched. CDR1 and CDR2 from the germline V gene are SGHRS and YFSETQ. The CDR3 bases are TGCGCCAGCAGCTCCCGAGGCGGGAGAACCGGGGAGCTGTTTTTT. Protein sequence: CASSSRGGRTGELFF.

The chain employs TRBV6-5 and TRBJ2-1; TRBD2 matches 7 bases. The CDR3 has 16 amino acids. V dropped 2 bases and J dropped 3; count of bases not matched to a gene: 7. Looked up from germline, CDR1 is MNHEY and CDR2 is SVGAGI. This CDR3 is CASSYIASGNYNEQFF. DNA of the CDR3: TGTGCCAGCAGTTACATCGCTAGCGGAAACTACAATGAGCAGTTCTTC.